The 14 T cell receptor beta chains in this list originate from one sample, sequenced in a study of vaccination effects on CD4 cells after COVID-19. Antigen-specific CD4+ T cells were expanded with viral peptide pools in the ViraFEST assay before sequencing. Scientists isolated CD4+ T cells after a roughly 9-day culture period ended. This table comes from immunoSEQ multiplex PCR, and its TCRdb copy is limited to in-frame clones, with some not included. This repertoire shows about 22,000 clones, around 70% found once; its top ten account for 12%. The antigens for these receptors are not known. Specimen: CD4+ T cells from PBMCs cultured with HCoV-229E spike peptides, collected before COVID-19 vaccination. The receptors stem from a human donor who received a COVID-19 vaccine.

This clone was picked up one time. The rearrangement links TRBV27 to TRBJ2-2; D is possibly TRBD2 (5 bases). Germline CDR1 MNHEY, CDR2 SMNVEV (reference sequence). The CDR3 has 16 amino acids. Trimming took off 6 bases at V and 5 bases at J, with 19 bases between the two ends. CDR3 protein: CASSTAGRSYTGELFF. Written as DNA, the CDR3 is TGTGCCAGCAGCACCGCGGGTCGTTCCTATACCGGGGAGCTGTTTTTT.

V is TRBV6-5 and J is TRBJ2-3, with TRBD1 identical over 7 bases. The V and J ends lost 2 bases and 2 bases, in that order; junction bases with no gene match: 4. This CDR3 spans 15 amino acids. Germline assignment: CDR1 MNHEY and CDR2 SVGAGI. CDR3 protein: CASSYRGQITDTQYF. CDR3 coding DNA: TGTGCCAGCAGTTACCGGGGACAGATCACAGATACGCAGTATTTT.

The chain couples TRBV2 to TRBJ2-7; 7 bases are shared with TRBD2. V lost 3 bases to trimming and J lost 2 bases; unmatched junction nucleotides: 7. The CDR3 contains 15 residues. The germline CDR1 and CDR2 sequences are SNHLY and FYNNEI. DNA for the CDR3: TGTGCCAGCAGTGATCCCAGTCGGGGGGCCTACGAGCAGTACTTC. Translation: CASSDPSRGAYEQYF. The variable domain in full, with the rest retrieved from reference TRBV2 and TRBJ2-7, is EPEVTQTPSHQVTQMGQEVILRCVPISNHLYFYWYRQILGQKVEFLVSFYNNEISEKSEIFDDQFSVERPDGSNFTLKIRSTKLEDSAMYFCASSDPSRGAYEQYFGPGTRLTVT.

The chain combines TRBV18 with TRBJ1-1; the match to TRBD1 covers 7 bases. Germline trimming cut 4 bases from V and 0 bases from J; bases unmatched to any gene: 2. Per the germline V gene, CDR1 is KGHSH and CDR2 is LQKENI. The length of the CDR3 is 14 residues. The CDR3 sequence: CASSRQGVNTEAFF. The DNA of the CDR3 is TGTGCCAGCTCACGGCAGGGGGTGAACACTGAAGCTTTCTTT.

This clone was seen only once. The chain links TRBV2 to TRBJ2-1; 14 bases are a match to TRBD2. The length of the CDR3 is 18 residues. Germline-derived CDR1 and CDR2 are SNHLY and FYNNEI. V shed 4 bases and J 7 bases; nucleotides not matched to a gene: 12. The CDR3 is CASSGETSGGAIRNEQFF. The CDR3 nucleotides are TGTGCCAGCAGTGGAGAGACTAGCGGGGGGGCCATTAGGAATGAGCAGTTCTTC.

Of note for this clone: The sample carries other DNA sequences with the same CDR3. This chain connects TRBV18 to TRBJ1-5; D possibly corresponds to TRBD1 (5 bases). The CDR3 totals 13 residues. Germline assignment: CDR1 KGHSH and CDR2 LQKENI. V was cut by 3 bases and J by 7 bases, with 10 bases left in between. Here the CDR3 DNA reads TGTGCCAGCTCACCGGGCCGGGACCAGCCCCAGCATTTT. Its protein product is CASSPGRDQPQHF.

V is TRBV3-1 (or the pseudogene TRBV3-2) and J is TRBJ1-1, with TRBD1 identical over 7 bases. V lost 0 bases to trimming and J lost 7 bases; unmatched junction nucleotides: 2. Per the germline V gene, CDR1 is LGHDT and CDR2 is YNNKEL (reference sequence). This CDR3 comprises 13 residues. The CDR3 region has the DNA TGTGCCAGCAGCCAAGATGGGACAGTTGAAGCTTTCTTT. Translated: CASSQDGTVEAFF.

This clone was counted only a few times. The same CDR3 also results from other DNA sequences found in this sample. The rearrangement uses TRBV7-9 and TRBJ1-2; D not resolved. The CDR3 length is 14 residues. CDR1 and CDR2 (germline): SEHNR, FQNEAQ (reference sequence). Trimming pared 0 bases from V and 4 bases from J, leaving 9 bases between. The CDR3: CASSLAGGVYGYTF. The CDR3 DNA sequence: TGTGCCAGCAGCTTAGCGGGTGGGGTCTATGGCTACACCTTC. Supplemented by reference TRBV7-9 and TRBJ1-2, the full variable domain reads DTGVSQNPRHKITKRGQNVTFRCDPISEHNRLYWYRQTLGQGPEFLTYFQNEAQLEKSRLLSDRFSAERPKGSFSTLEIQRTEQGDSAMYLCASSLAGGVYGYTFGSGTRLTVV.

Only one count was recorded for this clone. The genes are TRBV6-2 or TRBV6-3 and TRBJ1-1; no reliable D call. The CDR3 contains 16 residues. CDR1 and CDR2 from the germline V gene are MNHEY and SVGEGT. Trimming stripped 4 bases from V and 3 bases from J, with 18 bases between. CDR3 coding DNA: TGTGCCAGCAGTTCCGGGCCCACGAGGAAGGACACTGAAGCTTTCTTT. This codes for CASSSGPTRKDTEAFF.

The V and J genes are TRBV10-3 and TRBJ1-2; tentative D call: TRBD1 (5 bases). The CDR3 has 14 amino acids. The V end lost 3 bases, the J end lost 6 bases, and 14 bases lay between the germline ends. Germline CDR1 and CDR2: ENHRY and SYGVKD. The CDR3 loop is CAISDDSGTDGYTF. The DNA for the CDR3 is TGTGCCATCAGTGACGACTCCGGGACGGATGGCTACACCTTC.

CDR3 protein: CASSLVGRSETQYF. CDR3 in DNA: TGTGCCAGCAGCTTAGTTGGTAGATCGGAGACCCAGTACTTC. The chain combines TRBV11-3 with TRBJ2-5; D remains unclear. The V end was cut by 1 base, the J end by 5 bases, with 11 bases between. The length of the CDR3 is 14 residues. CDR1 is SGHNT and CDR2 is YENEEA in the germline V gene.

The J gene is TRBJ2-1, the V gene TRBV30, with TRBD1 matching over 7 bases. Germline CDR1 GTSNPN, CDR2 SVGIG (reference sequence). The CDR3 is made up of 15 amino acids. V was pared by 5 bases and J by 0 bases, with 7 bases of the junction left unmatched. The CDR3 loop reads CAWYGAGGSYNEQFF. The CDR3, as DNA: TGTGCCTGGTACGGGGCAGGGGGCTCCTACAATGAGCAGTTCTTC. Supplemented by reference TRBV30 and TRBJ2-1, the full variable domain reads SQTIHQWPATLVQPVGSPLSLECTVEGTSNPNLYWYRQAAGRGLQLLFYSVGIGQISSEVPQNLSASRPQDRQFILSSKKLLLSDSGFYLCAWYGAGGSYNEQFFGPGTRLTVL.

The rearrangement links TRBV10-3 to TRBJ2-7; D possibly corresponds to TRBD1 (6 bases). V was cut by 9 bases and J by 4 bases, with 13 bases left in between. CDR1 and CDR2 (germline): ENHRY, SYGVKD. The CDR3 consists of 12 residues. The CDR3: CAIMKGQYEQYF. The CDR3 region has the DNA TGTGCCATAATGAAAGGACAGTACGAGCAGTACTTC.

The V call is TRBV10-1, the J call TRBJ2-3; TRBD2 is a possible D gene (5 bases). The CDR3 totals 16 residues. V was shortened by 5 bases and J by 2 bases, with 17 bases between the two germline ends. Germline V gene sequence: CDR1 WNHNN, CDR2 SYGVQD (reference sequence). The CDR3, as DNA: TGCGCCAGCAGTTCTTTACTAGGTGGGGTCACAGATACGCAGTATTTT. Its translation: CASSSLLGGVTDTQYF.